The source of this T cell receptor beta chain is a study of long-term antiretroviral therapy in people with HIV. For this clone: Its specificity is unknown.

Run at survey level, the immunoSEQ assay was version v3.0. The assay was immunoSEQ multiplex PCR, and TCRdb's table has in-frame clones only and misses some. The sample has 30,000 to 40,000 clones, over 75% seen once. Study outcomes and limitations: The ART regimens used between the mid-2000s and the late 2010s may be less effective than current ones.

Germline assignment: CDR1 KGHSH and CDR2 LQKENI. V lost 9 bases, J lost 6 bases, and 6 bases stayed unmatched. This CDR3 spans 12 amino acids. This material consisted of unsorted PBMCs, taken 0.6 years after starting antiretroviral therapy. The clonotype was recovered from a man aged 18-30 years with HIV. This chain links TRBV18 with TRBJ2-5; the match to TRBD1 covers 8 bases. The CDR3: CASSRQGKTQYF. The CDR3 DNA follows: TGTGCCAGTTCAAGACAGGGGAAGACCCAGTACTTC.